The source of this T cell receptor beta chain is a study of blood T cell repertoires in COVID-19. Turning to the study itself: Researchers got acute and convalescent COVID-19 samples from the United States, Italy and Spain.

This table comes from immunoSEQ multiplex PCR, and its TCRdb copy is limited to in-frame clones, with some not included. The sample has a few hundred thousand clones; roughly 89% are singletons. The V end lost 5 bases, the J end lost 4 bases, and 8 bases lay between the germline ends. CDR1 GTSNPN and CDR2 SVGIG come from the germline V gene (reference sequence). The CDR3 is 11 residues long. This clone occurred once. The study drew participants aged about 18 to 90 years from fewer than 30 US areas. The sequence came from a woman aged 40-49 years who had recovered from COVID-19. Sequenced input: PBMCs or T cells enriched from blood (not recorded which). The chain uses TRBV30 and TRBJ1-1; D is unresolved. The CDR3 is CAWVGSTEAFF. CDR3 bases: TGTGCCTGGGTTGGCAGCACTGAAGCTTTCTTT.